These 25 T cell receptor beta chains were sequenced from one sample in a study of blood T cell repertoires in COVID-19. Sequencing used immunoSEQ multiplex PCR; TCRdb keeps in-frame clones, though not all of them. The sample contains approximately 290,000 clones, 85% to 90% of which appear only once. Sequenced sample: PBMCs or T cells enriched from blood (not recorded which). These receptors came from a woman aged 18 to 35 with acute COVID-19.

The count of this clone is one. CDR3 DNA sequence: TGCGCCAGCAGCTTGGCCGAGTCCTACGAGCAGTACTTC. Amino acids: CASSLAESYEQYF. The J gene is TRBJ2-7, the V gene TRBV5-1, with D hard to call. Germline V gene lookup returns CDR1 SGHRS and CDR2 YFSETQ. Trimming shortened V by 0 bases and J by 1 base, and 5 bases separated the two germline ends. The CDR3 totals 13 residues.

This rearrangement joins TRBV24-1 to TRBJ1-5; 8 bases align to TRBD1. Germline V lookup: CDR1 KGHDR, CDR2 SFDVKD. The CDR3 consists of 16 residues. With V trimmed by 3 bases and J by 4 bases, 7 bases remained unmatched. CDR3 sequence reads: CATSDAGTGLNQPQHF. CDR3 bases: TGTGCCACCAGTGATGCCGGGACAGGTTTGAATCAGCCCCAGCATTTT.

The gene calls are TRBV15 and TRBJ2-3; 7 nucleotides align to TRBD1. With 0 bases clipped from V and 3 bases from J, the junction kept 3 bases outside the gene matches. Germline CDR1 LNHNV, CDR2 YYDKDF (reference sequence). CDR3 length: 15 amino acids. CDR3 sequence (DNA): TGTGCCACCAGCAGAGAGTACAGGGGAACAGATACGCAGTATTTT. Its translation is CATSREYRGTDTQYF.

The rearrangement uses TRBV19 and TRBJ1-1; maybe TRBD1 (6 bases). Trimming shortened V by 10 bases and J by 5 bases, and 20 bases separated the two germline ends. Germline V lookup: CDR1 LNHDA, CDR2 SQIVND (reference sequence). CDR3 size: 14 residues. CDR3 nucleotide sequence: TGTGCCACCTGCTCAGCGGGGGGCGGGACTGAAGCTTTCTTT. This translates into CATCSAGGGTEAFF.

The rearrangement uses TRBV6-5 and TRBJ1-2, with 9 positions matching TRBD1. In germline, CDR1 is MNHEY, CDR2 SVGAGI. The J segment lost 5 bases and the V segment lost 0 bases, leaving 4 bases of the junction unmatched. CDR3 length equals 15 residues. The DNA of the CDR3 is TGTGCCAGCAGTTACTCGGCAGGGACAGGGTATGGCTACACCTTC. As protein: CASSYSAGTGYGYTF.

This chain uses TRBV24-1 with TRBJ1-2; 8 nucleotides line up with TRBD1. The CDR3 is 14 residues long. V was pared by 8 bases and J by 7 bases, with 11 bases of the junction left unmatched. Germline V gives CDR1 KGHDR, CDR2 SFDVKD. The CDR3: CATKGTGGATGYTF. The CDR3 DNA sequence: TGTGCCACCAAAGGCACAGGGGGGGCCACTGGCTACACCTTC.

The CDR3: CASSFQRVGFAASTDTQYF. The CDR3 DNA sequence: TGTGCCAGCAGTTTCCAGAGGGTCGGATTTGCGGCTAGCACAGATACGCAGTATTTT. This chain connects TRBV27 to TRBJ2-3; D might be TRBD2 (5 bases). Trimming removed 3 bases from V and 0 bases from J, with 22 bases in between. Germline V gives CDR1 MNHEY, CDR2 SMNVEV (reference sequence). This CDR3 is built from 19 residues.

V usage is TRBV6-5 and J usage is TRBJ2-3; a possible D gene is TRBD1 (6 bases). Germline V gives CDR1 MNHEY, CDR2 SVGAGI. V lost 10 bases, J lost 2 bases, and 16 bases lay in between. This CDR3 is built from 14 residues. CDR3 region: CATQNRALTDTQYF. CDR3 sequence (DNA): TGTGCCACTCAGAACAGGGCCCTCACAGATACGCAGTATTTT.

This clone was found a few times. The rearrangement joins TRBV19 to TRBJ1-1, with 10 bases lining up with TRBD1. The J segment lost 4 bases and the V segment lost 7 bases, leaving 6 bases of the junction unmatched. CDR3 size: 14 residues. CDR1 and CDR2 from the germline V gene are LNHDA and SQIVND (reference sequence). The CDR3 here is CASNPTGGFTEAFF. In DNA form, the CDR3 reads TGTGCCAGTAACCCGACAGGGGGCTTCACTGAAGCTTTCTTT.

The CDR3: CASSRGDRDINYGYTF. In nucleotides, the CDR3 is TGTGCCAGCAGTCGTGGGGACAGGGACATCAACTATGGCTACACCTTC. J is TRBJ1-2 and V is TRBV28, with TRBD1 identical over 9 bases. This CDR3 spans 16 amino acids. Trimming took 5 bases from V and 2 from J; bases not matched to a gene: 9. Germline-derived CDR1 and CDR2 are MDHEN and SYDVKM.

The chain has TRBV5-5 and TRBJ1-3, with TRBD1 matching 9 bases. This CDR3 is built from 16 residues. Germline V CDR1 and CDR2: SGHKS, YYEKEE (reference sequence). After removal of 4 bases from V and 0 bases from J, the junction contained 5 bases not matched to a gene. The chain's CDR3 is CASSAGQGSSGNTIYF. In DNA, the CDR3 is TGTGCCAGCAGCGCTGGACAGGGGAGCTCTGGAAACACCATATATTTT.

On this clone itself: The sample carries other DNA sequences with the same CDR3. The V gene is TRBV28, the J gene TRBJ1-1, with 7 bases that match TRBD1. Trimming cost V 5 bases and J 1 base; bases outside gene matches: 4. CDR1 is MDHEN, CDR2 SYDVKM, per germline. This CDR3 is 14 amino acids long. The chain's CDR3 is CASSPWTGNTEAFF. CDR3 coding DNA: TGTGCCAGCAGTCCGTGGACAGGGAACACTGAAGCTTTCTTT.

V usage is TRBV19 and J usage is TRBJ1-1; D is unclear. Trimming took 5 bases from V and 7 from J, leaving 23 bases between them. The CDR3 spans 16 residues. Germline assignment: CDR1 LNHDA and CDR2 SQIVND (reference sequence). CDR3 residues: CASSPAGVRNIIEAFF. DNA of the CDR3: TGTGCCAGTAGTCCCGCCGGGGTCCGGAACATAATTGAAGCTTTCTTT.

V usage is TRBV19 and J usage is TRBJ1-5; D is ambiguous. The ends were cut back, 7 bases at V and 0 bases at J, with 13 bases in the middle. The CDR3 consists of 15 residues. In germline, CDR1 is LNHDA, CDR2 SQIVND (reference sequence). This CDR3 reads CASNLYGNSNQPQHF. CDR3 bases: TGTGCCAGTAATTTATACGGGAATAGCAATCAGCCCCAGCATTTT. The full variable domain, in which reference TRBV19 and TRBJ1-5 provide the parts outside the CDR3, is DGGITQSPKYLFRKEGQNVTLSCEQNLNHDAMYWYRQDPGQGLRLIYYSQIVNDFQKGDIAEGYSVSREKKESFPLTVTSAQKNPTAFYLCASNLYGNSNQPQHFGDGTRLSIL.

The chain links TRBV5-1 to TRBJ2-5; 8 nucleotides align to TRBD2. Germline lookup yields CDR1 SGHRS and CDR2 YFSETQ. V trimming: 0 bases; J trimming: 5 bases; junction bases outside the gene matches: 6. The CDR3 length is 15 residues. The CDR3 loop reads CASSLEGGTRETQYF. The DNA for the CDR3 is TGCGCCAGCAGCTTGGAAGGCGGGACTAGGGAGACCCAGTACTTC.

The DNA for the CDR3 is TGTGCCTGGAGGGGACAGGGGACCACTGAAGCTTTCTTT. Its protein is CAWRGQGTTEAFF. The chain employs TRBV30 and TRBJ1-1; TRBD1 agrees at 10 bases. J gave up 4 bases and V 3 bases, and 2 bases lay outside the gene matches. CDR1 is GTSNPN, CDR2 SVGIG, per germline (reference sequence). The CDR3 contains 13 residues.

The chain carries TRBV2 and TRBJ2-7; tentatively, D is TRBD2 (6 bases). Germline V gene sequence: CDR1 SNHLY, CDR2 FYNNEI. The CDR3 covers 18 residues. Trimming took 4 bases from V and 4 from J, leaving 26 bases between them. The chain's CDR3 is CASSVYESSPGLLYEQYF. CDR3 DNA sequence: TGTGCCAGCAGTGTTTATGAGTCTTCTCCGGGACTCCTTTACGAGCAGTACTTC.

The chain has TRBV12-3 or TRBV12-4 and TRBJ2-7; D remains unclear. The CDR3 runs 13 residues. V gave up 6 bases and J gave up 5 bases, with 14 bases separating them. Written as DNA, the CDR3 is TGTGCCAGCAGAATGAGAGTTTTTGACGAGCAGTACTTC. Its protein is CASRMRVFDEQYF.

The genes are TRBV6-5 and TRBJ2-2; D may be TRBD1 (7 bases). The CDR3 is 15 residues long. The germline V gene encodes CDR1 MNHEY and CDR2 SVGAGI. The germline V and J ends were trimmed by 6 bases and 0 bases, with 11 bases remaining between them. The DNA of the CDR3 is TGTGCCAGCAGGGCGGGGACAGCGAACACCGGGGAGCTGTTTTTT. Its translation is CASRAGTANTGELFF.

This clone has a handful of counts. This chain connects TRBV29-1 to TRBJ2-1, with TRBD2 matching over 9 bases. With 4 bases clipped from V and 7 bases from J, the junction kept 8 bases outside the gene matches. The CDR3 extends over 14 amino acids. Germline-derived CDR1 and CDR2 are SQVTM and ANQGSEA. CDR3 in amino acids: CSVGLAGIENEQFF. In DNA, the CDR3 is TGCAGCGTTGGGCTAGCGGGAATTGAGAATGAGCAGTTCTTC.

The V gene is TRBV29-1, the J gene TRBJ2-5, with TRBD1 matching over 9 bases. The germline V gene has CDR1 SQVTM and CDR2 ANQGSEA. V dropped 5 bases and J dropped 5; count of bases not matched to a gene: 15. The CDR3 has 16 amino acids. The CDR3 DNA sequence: TGCAGCGTTCTACCCAACAAACAGGGGGCTGGGGAGACCCAGTACTTC. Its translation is CSVLPNKQGAGETQYF. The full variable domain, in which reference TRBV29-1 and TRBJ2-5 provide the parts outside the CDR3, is SAVISQKPSRDICQRGTSLTIQCQVDSQVTMMFWYRQQPGQSLTLIATANQGSEATYESGFVIDKFPISRPNLTFSTLTVSNMSPEDSSIYLCSVLPNKQGAGETQYFGPGTRLLVL.

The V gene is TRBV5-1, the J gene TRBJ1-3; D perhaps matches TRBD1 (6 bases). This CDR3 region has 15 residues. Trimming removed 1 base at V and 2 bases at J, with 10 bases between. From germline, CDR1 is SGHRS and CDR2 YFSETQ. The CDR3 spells CASSLLTGTGNTIYF. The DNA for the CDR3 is TGCGCCAGCAGCTTGTTGACAGGAACTGGAAACACCATATATTTT. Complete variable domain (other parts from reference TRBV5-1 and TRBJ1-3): KAGVTQTPRYLIKTRGQQVTLSCSPISGHRSVSWYQQTPGQGLQFLFEYFSETQRNKGNFPGRFSGRQFSNSRSEMNVSTLELGDSALYLCASSLLTGTGNTIYFGEGSWLTVV.

CDR3 sequence: CASSLIGTANTEAFF. CDR3 sequence (DNA): TGCGCCAGCAGCTTGATAGGGACAGCGAACACTGAAGCTTTCTTT. The rearrangement joins TRBV5-1 to TRBJ1-1; TRBD1 aligns across 7 bases. The germline CDR1 and CDR2 sequences are SGHRS and YFSETQ. The CDR3 is 15 residues long. Trimming removed 1 base from V and 1 base from J; junction bases left unmatched: 4.

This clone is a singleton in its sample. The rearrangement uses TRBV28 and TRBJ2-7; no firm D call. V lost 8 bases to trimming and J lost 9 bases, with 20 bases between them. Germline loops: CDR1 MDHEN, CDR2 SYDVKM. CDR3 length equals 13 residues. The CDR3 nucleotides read TGTGCCAGCGAACAGACCGGTCTCCTAAGGCAGTACTTC. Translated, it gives CASEQTGLLRQYF.

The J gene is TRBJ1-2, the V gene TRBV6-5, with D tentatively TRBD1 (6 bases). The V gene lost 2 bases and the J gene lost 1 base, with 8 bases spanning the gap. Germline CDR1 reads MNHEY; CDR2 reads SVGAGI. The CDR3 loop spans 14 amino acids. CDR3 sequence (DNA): TGTGCCAGCAGTTACGGACAGCATAACTATGGCTACACCTTC. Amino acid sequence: CASSYGQHNYGYTF.